The next 31 T cell receptor gamma chains were all read from a single sample in a study of Vδ1+ human thymocytes. General observations from the study: Thymic TRG and TRD repertoires appeared highly polyclonal.

RNA was extracted from the cells and then reverse transcribed. Pooled V-gene forward primers with one constant-region reverse primer generated the CDR3 amplicons by multiplex PCR. TCRdb re-called the multiplex PCR reads using CATT. Here the sample spans 36,000 or so gamma-chain clones, just over 20% being singletons. These receptors have no identified antigens. The source material was Vdelta1+ gamma-delta thymocytes from the thymus. Specified subset: FACS-sorted CD3+ TCRalphabeta- TCRVdelta1+ TCRVdelta2- thymocytes. These receptors all stem from a girl under three years old who had congenital heart surgery.

The genes are TRGV9 and TRGJP1. V lost 2 bases and J lost 2; bases outside the gene matches: 2. The CDR3 totals 14 residues. Germline V lookup: CDR1 GITISATS, CDR2 ISYDGTV (reference sequence). Here the CDR3 DNA reads TGTGCCTTGTGGGAGGGCACCACTGGTTGGTTCAAGATATTT. Translated: CALWEGTTGWFKIF.

With respect to this clone: A junction end diverges from the germline sequence, so it may reflect a read error. The rearrangement joins TRGV9 to TRGJ1 or TRGJ2. CDR3 length: 15 residues. Germline V gene lookup returns CDR1 GITISATS and CDR2 ISYDGTV (reference sequence). The CDR3 sequence: CALWEVHVDYSKKLF. Here the CDR3 DNA reads TGTGCCTTGTGGGAGGTGCATGTTGATTATTCTAAGAAACTCTTT.

As regards this clone: A much larger clone is a single base away; this may be a read error. Other nucleotide sequences from this sample produce the same CDR3. This chain links TRGV8 with TRGJP1. Germline V gene sequence: CDR1 VENAVY, CDR2 YDSYNSRV. This CDR3 is 13 amino acids long. J gave up 1 base and V 5 bases, and 1 base lay outside the gene matches. CDR3 nucleotide sequence: TGTGCCACCTGGGGTACCACTGGTTGGTTCAAGATATTT. Protein product: CATWGTTGWFKIF.

This chain joins TRGV4 and TRGJ1 or TRGJ2. J was trimmed by 10 bases and V by 5 bases; bases with no gene match: 11. Germline CDR1 is EGSTGY and CDR2 is YDSYTSSV. This CDR3 region has 12 residues. The CDR3 DNA reads as TGTGCCACCTGGGCCGGGGAAATGAAGAAACTCTTT. Its protein product is CATWAGEMKKLF.

With respect to this clone: This CDR3 is also generated by other DNA sequences in the sample. The gene calls are TRGV8 and TRGJ1 or TRGJ2. The CDR3 consists of 13 residues. J gave up 4 bases and V 0 bases, and 3 bases lay outside the gene matches. Germline values: CDR1 VENAVY, CDR2 YDSYNSRV. The CDR3, as DNA: TGTGCCACCTGGGATAGGCCGTATTATAAGAAACTCTTT. It encodes CATWDRPYYKKLF.

This sequence joins TRGV2 and TRGJ1 or TRGJ2. The germline V gene has CDR1 EGSNGY and CDR2 YDSYNSKV. The junction had 9 bases not matched to a gene; V was cut back by 1 base and J by 3 bases. This CDR3 region has 15 residues. DNA for the CDR3: TGTGCCACCTGGGACGGAGTTCGTTTTTATTATAAGAAACTCTTT. This codes for CATWDGVRFYYKKLF.

This clone has more than one count but fewer than ten. Within the sample, other DNA sequences also encode this same CDR3. The gene calls are TRGV2 and TRGJ1 or TRGJ2. Trimming at V came to 0 bases and at J to 6 bases, leaving 5 bases not matched to a gene. Germline V gene sequence: CDR1 EGSNGY, CDR2 YDSYNSKV. The CDR3 consists of 13 residues. The CDR3, as DNA: TGTGCCACCTGGGACGGGCATGGTTATAAGAAACTCTTT. It yields the protein CATWDGHGYKKLF.

V and J are TRGV3 and TRGJ1 or TRGJ2. The CDR3 covers 16 residues. V gave up 0 bases and J gave up 7 bases; unmatched junction bases: 15. Germline-derived CDR1 and CDR2 are VTNTFY and YDVSTARD (reference sequence). CDR3 nucleotides: TGTGCCACCTGGGACAGGACGGCCCACGGATTGTATAAGAAACTCTTT. Translating gives CATWDRTAHGLYKKLF.

The V call is TRGV3, the J call TRGJP2. Trimming took 3 bases from V and 3 from J; bases not matched to a gene: 7. This CDR3 is 15 amino acids long. Germline CDR1 is VTNTFY and CDR2 is YDVSTARD (reference sequence). CDR3 in amino acids: CATWDGEGSDWIKTF. The DNA for the CDR3 is TGTGCCACCTGGGACGGCGAAGGTAGTGATTGGATCAAGACGTTT.

This clone was seen only a few times. The chain couples TRGV9 to TRGJ1 or TRGJ2. Germline V lookup: CDR1 GITISATS, CDR2 ISYDGTV (reference sequence). The CDR3 contains 13 residues. V was pared by 2 bases and J by 2 bases, with 3 bases of the junction left unmatched. The CDR3 loop reads CALWEGHYYKKLF. The CDR3, as DNA: TGTGCCTTGTGGGAGGGACATTATTATAAGAAACTCTTT.

The chain links TRGV4 to TRGJ1 or TRGJ2. CDR1 and CDR2 (germline): EGSTGY, YDSYTSSV. The CDR3 is made up of 11 amino acids. The V segment lost 3 bases and the J segment 11 bases; nucleotides outside the gene matches: 7. The CDR3 region has the DNA TGTGCCACCTGGGATTGGGGGCAGAAACTCTTT. Translated, it gives CATWDWGQKLF.

Comments on this clone: Germline and junction disagree at one end, which may indicate a read error. The genes are TRGV4 and TRGJ1 or TRGJ2. The germline V gene encodes CDR1 EGSTGY and CDR2 YDSYTSSV. The length of the CDR3 is 14 residues. This CDR3 reads CAAWDARPYYKKLF. The CDR3 DNA reads as TGTGCCGCCTGGGATGCGCGACCTTATTATAAGAAACTCTTT.

Concerning this clone itself: Germline and junction disagree at one end, which may indicate a read error. The V call is TRGV8, the J call TRGJ1 or TRGJ2. CDR1 is VENAVY, CDR2 YDSYNSRV, per germline. The CDR3 spans 10 residues. The CDR3 here is CATWDVRKIF. CDR3 nucleotides: TGTGCCACCTGGGATGTCAGGAAAATCTTT.

Worth noting for this clone: The sample carries other DNA sequences with the same CDR3. V and J are TRGV2 and TRGJ1 or TRGJ2. V shed 0 bases and J 7 bases; nucleotides not matched to a gene: 6. The CDR3 is 13 amino acids. Germline assignment: CDR1 EGSNGY and CDR2 YDSYNSKV. The DNA of the CDR3 is TGTGCCACCTGGGACGGGCCTAGGTATAAGAAACTCTTT. This gives the protein CATWDGPRYKKLF.

Only one count was recorded for this clone. The gene calls are TRGV9 and TRGJ1 or TRGJ2. The V gene end was trimmed by 3 bases and the J gene end by 3 bases; junction bases not matched to a gene: 8. Germline-derived CDR1 and CDR2 are GITISATS and ISYDGTV (reference sequence). The CDR3 has 14 residues. This CDR3 reads CALWELDGYYKKLF. As DNA, the CDR3 is TGTGCCTTGTGGGAGCTAGATGGTTATTATAAGAAACTCTTT.

For this clone: Other DNA sequences from this sample encode an identical CDR3 as well. V is TRGV2 and J is TRGJ1 or TRGJ2. CDR1 and CDR2 (germline): EGSNGY, YDSYNSKV. This CDR3 has 14 amino acids. Trimming at V came to 0 bases and at J to 2 bases, leaving 4 bases not matched to a gene. The CDR3 DNA is TGTGCCACCTGGGACGGGCCCTATTATTATAAGAAACTCTTT. Translation gives CATWDGPYYYKKLF.

The rearrangement uses TRGV8 and TRGJ1 or TRGJ2. From germline, CDR1 is VENAVY and CDR2 YDSYNSRV. V shed 1 base and J 5 bases; nucleotides not matched to a gene: 5. The CDR3 runs to 13 residues. The CDR3 loop reads CATWDSPHYKKLF. CDR3 sequence (DNA): TGTGCCACCTGGGATAGTCCTCATTATAAGAAACTCTTT.

V usage is TRGV8 and J usage is TRGJP2. Trimming took 4 bases from V and 5 from J; bases not matched to a gene: 13. The CDR3 spans 16 residues. Per the germline V gene, CDR1 is VENAVY and CDR2 is YDSYNSRV. In nucleotides, the CDR3 is TGTGCCACCTGGGACCTCCGAGGTGGGAGTGATTGGATCAAGACGTTT. As protein: CATWDLRGGSDWIKTF.

The V and J genes are TRGV8 and TRGJ1 or TRGJ2. This CDR3 spans 14 amino acids. The V gene's germline CDR1 is VENAVY and CDR2 YDSYNSRV. V lost 3 bases, J lost 6 bases, and 11 bases stayed unmatched. The chain's CDR3 is CATWDASGGYKKLF. The DNA for the CDR3 is TGTGCCACCTGGGATGCCAGTGGCGGTTATAAGAAACTCTTT.

This clone was seen more than once but under ten times. The rearrangement joins TRGV2 to TRGJ1 or TRGJ2. This CDR3 is 12 amino acids long. Germline CDR1 EGSNGY, CDR2 YDSYNSKV. After removal of 1 base from V and 12 bases from J, the junction contained 9 bases not matched to a gene. The CDR3 bases are TGTGCCACCTGGGACGGCCCCCAGACGAAACTCTTT. It yields the protein CATWDGPQTKLF.

The rearrangement links TRGV4 to TRGJ1 or TRGJ2. The ends lost 0 bases at V and 5 bases at J; junction bases unmatched: 10. The V gene's germline CDR1 is EGSTGY and CDR2 YDSYTSSV. The CDR3 is made up of 15 amino acids. The CDR3 spells CATWDGLSRNYKKLF. The CDR3 nucleotides are TGTGCCACCTGGGATGGGCTAAGCAGGAATTATAAGAAACTCTTT.

In regard to this clone: Additional DNA sequences in this sample encode the identical CDR3. The genes are TRGV2 and TRGJP2. Germline assignment: CDR1 EGSNGY and CDR2 YDSYNSKV. This CDR3 contains 14 residues. The V and J ends lost 0 bases and 8 bases, in that order; junction bases with no gene match: 6. The CDR3 DNA sequence: TGTGCCACCTGGGACGGGCGGAAAGATTGGATCAAGACGTTT. This translates into CATWDGRKDWIKTF.

The chain couples TRGV4 to TRGJ1 or TRGJ2. CDR3 size: 13 residues. Per the germline V gene, CDR1 is EGSTGY and CDR2 is YDSYTSSV. V was pared by 3 bases and J by 12 bases, with 14 bases of the junction left unmatched. The CDR3 sequence: CATWDLISRWKLF. The DNA of the CDR3 is TGTGCCACCTGGGATTTGATCTCGCGGTGGAAACTCTTT.

As to this clone: A junction end diverges from the germline sequence, so it may reflect a read error. Within the sample, other DNA sequences also encode this same CDR3. This rearrangement joins TRGV3 to TRGJ1 or TRGJ2. The CDR3 has 13 amino acids. Germline values: CDR1 VTNTFY, CDR2 YDVSTARD (reference sequence). In DNA form, the CDR3 reads TGTGCCACCTGGGATCGGAATTATTATAAGAAACTCTTC. Its translation is CATWDRNYYKKLF.

Regarding this clone: Possible read error: a much larger clone is one base away. The same CDR3 arises from other DNA sequences in this sample as well. The chain employs TRGV2 and TRGJ1 or TRGJ2. J lost 4 bases, V lost 0 bases, and 6 bases had no gene match. This CDR3 has 14 residues. Germline CDR1 and CDR2: EGSNGY and YDSYNSKV. For the CDR3, the DNA is TGTGCCACCTGGGACGGGCCAGTGTATTATAAGAAACTCTTT. Translation gives CATWDGPVYYKKLF.

On this clone itself: This sample also contains other DNA sequences that code for the same CDR3. The rearrangement links TRGV9 to TRGJ1 or TRGJ2. V lost 2 bases and J lost 0; bases outside the gene matches: 7. The CDR3 is made up of 15 amino acids. Germline-derived CDR1 and CDR2 are GITISATS and ISYDGTV (reference sequence). CDR3 region: CALWEALSNYYKKLF. In DNA form, the CDR3 reads TGTGCCTTGTGGGAGGCCTTATCGAATTATTATAAGAAACTCTTT.

This clone occurred a few times. The same CDR3 arises from other DNA sequences in this sample as well. V usage is TRGV3 and J usage is TRGJ1 or TRGJ2. The CDR3 totals 12 residues. Germline assignment: CDR1 VTNTFY and CDR2 YDVSTARD (reference sequence). The V and J ends lost 2 bases and 7 bases, in that order; junction bases with no gene match: 5. The CDR3 loop reads CATWDKGYKKLF. The DNA of the CDR3 is TGTGCCACCTGGGACAAAGGGTATAAGAAACTCTTT.

This clone showed up many times. The same CDR3 can be traced to other DNA sequences in this sample. The genes are TRGV9 and TRGJ1 or TRGJ2. This CDR3 is built from 11 residues. J was trimmed by 10 bases and V by 0 bases; bases with no gene match: 3. Germline CDR1 GITISATS, CDR2 ISYDGTV (reference sequence). The CDR3 nucleotides are TGTGCCTTGTGGGAGGTGCCCAAGAAACTCTTT. Amino acid sequence: CALWEVPKKLF.

Of note for this clone: Other DNA sequences of this sample code for an identical CDR3. This sequence joins TRGV9 and TRGJ1 or TRGJ2. Germline values: CDR1 GITISATS, CDR2 ISYDGTV (reference sequence). V trimming: 4 bases; J trimming: 1 base; junction bases outside the gene matches: 7. This CDR3 is 14 amino acids long. CDR3 in amino acids: CALWEPTNYYKKLF. CDR3 nucleotide sequence: TGTGCCTTGTGGGAACCCACCAATTATTATAAGAAACTCTTT.

This clone was observed at least ten times. The V gene is TRGV9, the J gene TRGJ1 or TRGJ2. J was trimmed by 5 bases and V by 6 bases; bases with no gene match: 4. The length of the CDR3 is 11 residues. CDR1 GITISATS and CDR2 ISYDGTV come from the germline V gene (reference sequence). In DNA form, the CDR3 reads TGTGCCTTGTGGTTGCATTATAAGAAACTCTTT. Translated, it gives CALWLHYKKLF.

This chain joins TRGV2 and TRGJ1 or TRGJ2. Unmatched junction bases numbered 7, after V lost 0 bases and J lost 5 bases. CDR3 length: 14 residues. Germline assignment: CDR1 EGSNGY and CDR2 YDSYNSKV. CDR3 loop: CATWDGLGDYKKLF. The CDR3 nucleotides read TGTGCCACCTGGGACGGGCTGGGGGATTATAAGAAACTCTTT.